This TCR beta chain emerged from a study of T cell responses to AZD1222 COVID-19 vaccine. Points on this clone: Its antigen is undetermined.

Clones were sequenced by immunoSEQ multiplex PCR, and TCRdb holds only the in-frame ones, with some missing. Of roughly 56,000 clones in the sample, 81% are singletons; the top ten hold 20% to 30%. The CDR3 has 15 residues. Trimming stripped 3 bases from V and 5 bases from J, with 17 bases between. From germline, CDR1 is SGHTA and CDR2 FQGTGA. Points from the study as a whole: Mostly white British, mostly female donors; authors suggested clonal diversity may be underestimated.

This material consisted of peripheral blood, taken 28 days after the second AZD1222 dose. The source of this sequence is an adult who received the AZD1222 COVID-19 vaccine. This chain connects TRBV7-3 to TRBJ2-7, with D possibly TRBD2 on 6 matching bases. The DNA of the CDR3 is TGTGCCAGCAGCTTGGCGGGACTCAGAGAGGACGAGCAGTACTTC. This translates into CASSLAGLREDEQYF.